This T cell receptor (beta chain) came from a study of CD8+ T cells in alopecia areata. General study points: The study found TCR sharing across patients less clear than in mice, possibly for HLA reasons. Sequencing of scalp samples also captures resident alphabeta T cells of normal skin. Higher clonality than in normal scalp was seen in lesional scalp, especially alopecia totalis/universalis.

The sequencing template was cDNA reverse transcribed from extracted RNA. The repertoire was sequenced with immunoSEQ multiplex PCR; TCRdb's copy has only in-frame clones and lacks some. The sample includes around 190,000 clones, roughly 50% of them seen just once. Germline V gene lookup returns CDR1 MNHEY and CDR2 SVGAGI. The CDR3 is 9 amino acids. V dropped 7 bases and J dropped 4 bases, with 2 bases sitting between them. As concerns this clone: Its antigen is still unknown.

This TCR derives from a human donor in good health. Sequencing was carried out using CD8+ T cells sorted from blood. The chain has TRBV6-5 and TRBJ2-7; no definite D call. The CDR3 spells CASTYEQYF. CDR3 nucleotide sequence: TGTGCCAGCACATACGAGCAGTACTTC.